This passage covers 23 T cell receptor beta chains from one sample sequenced in a study of tumor-infiltrating lymphocytes in glioblastoma multiforme. Three nested ARM-PCR rounds with V-beta and C-beta primers built TCRB libraries. Each CDR3 protein is one row after TCRdb ran MiXCR on the multiplex PCR reads. The data hold approximately 16,000 distinct CDR3 sequences, with roughly 74% observed a single time. The specimen sequenced was brain tumor tissue. All receptors come from a male donor with glioblastoma.

This clonotype showed up many times. The gene calls are TRBV7-9 and TRBJ1-5; D is perhaps TRBD1 (6 bases). Per germline, CDR1 SEHNR and CDR2 FQNEAQ (reference sequence). The CDR3 sequence is 13 residues long. Trimming removed 4 bases at V and 10 bases at J, with 14 bases between. This CDR3 is CASSSTGLEPQHF. The CDR3 DNA is TGTGCCAGCAGCTCGACAGGTTTAGAACCCCAGCATTTT.

This chain links TRBV29-1 with TRBJ1-2; D ambiguous. This CDR3 has 15 amino acids. V was cut by 7 bases and J by 0 bases, with 18 bases left in between. Germline CDR1 is SQVTM and CDR2 is ANQGSEA. The CDR3 DNA is TGCAGCGGAGGAACAGCCGACCAAGCTAACTATGGCTACACCTTC. Translating gives CSGGTADQANYGYTF.

On this clonotype: Sequence at one end of the junction differs from germline and may be a read error. Here the CDR3 DNA reads TGCGCCGGCAGCCTCGGGACTAGCGGGAGTTACGAGCAGTACTTC. Encoded protein: CAGSLGTSGSYEQYF. The chain uses TRBV4-3 and TRBJ2-7, with 14 bases matching TRBD2. Germline assignment: CDR1 LGHNA and CDR2 YSLEER. This CDR3 spans 15 amino acids.

Comment on this clonotype: A junction end diverges from the germline sequence, so it may reflect a read error. J is TRBJ2-2 and V is TRBV6-1; a weak D match, TRBD2 (5 bases). The germline V gene encodes CDR1 MNHNS and CDR2 SASEGT. The CDR3 runs 15 residues. In DNA, the CDR3 is TGTGCCAGCAGTGATACCCGACAATCCACCGGGGTGCTGTCTTTT. Translated, it gives CASSDTRQSTGVLSF.

Details on this clonotype: At one end the junction does not follow the germline gene, possibly because of a read error. The rearrangement links TRBV11-2 to TRBJ2-7; tentatively, D is TRBD1 (6 bases). Germline CDR1 SGHAT, CDR2 FQNNGV. The CDR3 is made up of 15 amino acids. CDR3 amino acids: CASSQLTGHTYEQYF. The DNA of the CDR3 is TGTGCCAGCAGCCAGCTAACGGGACACACTTACGAGCAATACTTC.

On this clonotype itself: Compared with germline, one end of the junction differs, possibly owing to a read error. The chain recombines TRBV20-1 with TRBJ2-7; no firm D call. The length of the CDR3 is 12 residues. Germline CDR1 and CDR2: DFQATT and SNEGSKA (reference sequence). CDR3 sequence: CSARTPVGERYF. Here the CDR3 DNA reads TGCAGTGCTAGAACCCCAGTGGGCGAGCGGTACTTC.

A note on this clonotype: The junction departs from the called germline gene at one end, perhaps through a read error. The chain recombines TRBV5-1 with TRBJ2-7; the D gene could be TRBD1 or TRBD2 (5 bases each). Germline V gene sequence: CDR1 SGHRS, CDR2 YFSETQ. The CDR3 sequence is 14 residues long. The CDR3 protein is CASTPGAATYEQYF. Here the CDR3 DNA reads TGCGCCAGCACCCCCGGGGCGGCGACCTACGAGCAATACTTC.

The gene calls are TRBV5-5 and TRBJ2-5; D remains unclear. The CDR3 runs 12 residues. Germline V gene sequence: CDR1 SGHKS, CDR2 YYEKEE (reference sequence). The V gene lost 4 bases and the J gene lost 5 bases, with 9 bases spanning the gap. For the CDR3, the DNA is TGTGCCAGCAGCCCGGGCGGCGAGACCCAGTACTTC. This codes for CASSPGGETQYF.

The rearrangement links TRBV6-5 to TRBJ2-5; 7 nucleotides agree with TRBD1. Germline V gene lookup returns CDR1 MNHEY and CDR2 SVGAGI. The CDR3 spans 15 residues. Trimming removed 0 bases from V and 4 bases from J; junction bases left unmatched: 5. CDR3 in amino acids: CASSYSRGRGETQYF. In DNA form, the CDR3 reads TGTGCCAGCAGTTACTCGAGGGGGCGCGGAGAGACCCAGTACTTC.

Regarding this clonotype: A single base separates this from a much larger clone, so it may be a read error. CDR3 loop: CASSGPGLVEQVDEQFF. The CDR3 coding sequence is TGTGCCAGCAGCGGTCCGGGACTAGTGGAACAAGTTGATGAGCAGTTCTTC. The chain employs TRBV7-9 and TRBJ2-1; 8 nucleotides agree with TRBD2. V lost 5 bases and J lost 8; bases outside the gene matches: 17. The CDR3 runs to 17 residues. The germline gives CDR1 SEHNR, CDR2 FQNEAQ (reference sequence).

A word on this clonotype: The conserved closing phenylalanine or tryptophan is absent in this CDR3, likely reflecting a read error. The J gene is TRBJ2-1, the V gene TRBV29-1, with D hard to call. Germline CDR1 SQVTM, CDR2 ANQGSEA. The CDR3 length is 15 residues. The CDR3 nucleotides are TGCAGCGAATTAACTCTCTCAACCACCTACAATGAACAGTTCTCC. Protein sequence: CSELTLSTTYNEQFS.

The chain links TRBV12-3 or TRBV12-4 to TRBJ2-2, with TRBD1 matching over 8 bases. The CDR3 contains 15 residues. The V and J ends lost 5 bases and 5 bases, in that order; junction bases with no gene match: 7. The CDR3: CASSLGQGGTGELFF. The CDR3 DNA follows: TGTGCCAGCAGTCTCGGACAGGGAGGAACCGGGGAGCTGTTTTTT.

About this clonotype: It is likely a read error, because the conserved phenylalanine at the end of the CDR3 is missing. It is unclear where the CDR3 begins or ends on the DNA, so no DNA is shown, and the CDR3 is as TCRdb lists it. The V call is TRBV20-1, the J call TRBJ2-3; the table's D call of TRBD2 was not tested on the DNA. The CDR3 is 20 residues long, ends included. Germline assignment: CDR1 DFQATT and CDR2 SNEGSKA (reference sequence). The CDR3 region is CSASRPGLAGGPSSTDTRYC.

V gene TRBV11-1 combines with J gene TRBJ1-2; a possible D gene is TRBD1 (6 bases). Deletions cut 6 bases from V and 3 bases from J, with 20 bases between. The CDR3 is made up of 16 amino acids. Germline loops: CDR1 SGHAT, CDR2 FQDESV (reference sequence). The CDR3 spells CASRDLRQANDYGYTF. CDR3 coding DNA: TGTGCCAGCAGGGATCTCAGACAGGCGAATGACTATGGCTACACCTTC. Looking up the rest from reference TRBV11-1 and TRBJ1-2 gives the full variable domain: EAEVAQSPRYKITEKSQAVAFWCDPISGHATLYWYRQILGQGPELLVQFQDESVVDDSQLPKDRFSAERLKGVDSTLKIQPAELGDSAMYLCASRDLRQANDYGYTFGSGTRLTVV.

Worth noting for this clonotype: Since the CDR3 does not end with the conserved phenylalanine or tryptophan, this likely comes from a read error. The chain employs TRBV7-9 and TRBJ1-1; D unresolved. The V gene lost 3 bases and the J gene lost 3 bases, with 29 bases spanning the gap. There are 20 residues in the CDR3. CDR1 is SEHNR and CDR2 is FQNEAQ in the germline V gene (reference sequence). CDR3 in DNA: TGTGCCAGCAGCTTGGGCGGGTTTAGGGAGGTCCCATCGGGCGACACTGAAGCTTTCTTG. This translates into CASSLGGFREVPSGDTEAFL.

J is TRBJ2-3 and V is TRBV12-3 or TRBV12-4; D is possibly TRBD1 (6 bases). The V end was cut by 5 bases, the J end by 8 bases, with 11 bases between. The CDR3 sequence is 12 residues long. The CDR3 sequence is CASSQGKGTQYF. The CDR3 bases are TGTGCCAGCAGTCAGGGGAAGGGTACGCAGTATTTT.

The gene calls are TRBV29-1 and TRBJ2-7, with D uncertain. V gave up 5 bases and J gave up 0 bases, with 11 bases separating them. This CDR3 is 13 amino acids long. Germline CDR1 reads SQVTM; CDR2 reads ANQGSEA. DNA for the CDR3: TGCAGCGTTAATCCGGGTGCCTCCTACGAGCAGTACTTC. It translates to CSVNPGASYEQYF.

This clonotype was seen a handful of times. No conserved phenylalanine or tryptophan is present at the end of the CDR3, so a read error is the likely explanation. The DNA is omitted, as the CDR3 cannot be located on it reliably, and the CDR3 follows TCRdb's listing. This sequence joins TRBV12-3 or TRBV12-4 and TRBJ1-1. Ends included, the CDR3 has 15 residues. The CDR3 sequence is CASSLGGFLGTEASL.

As to this clonotype: A junction end diverges from the germline sequence, so it may reflect a read error. The CDR3 bases are TGTGCCAACAGTGAAGCTGCAGGGGGCGAGGGGACCCAGTACTTC. Its translation is CANSEAAGGEGTQYF. This sequence joins TRBV6-1 and TRBJ2-5, with 8 bases aligning to TRBD1. Germline CDR1 reads MNHNS; CDR2 reads SASEGT. The CDR3 totals 15 residues.

Worth noting for this clonotype: One junction end does not reproduce the germline sequence, and a read error may be involved. The rearrangement joins TRBV19 to TRBJ1-4; D unclear. The V gene's germline CDR1 is LNHDA and CDR2 SQIVND (reference sequence). CDR3 length: 14 residues. In nucleotides, the CDR3 is TGTGCCACTAGTATGATTGCAACTAATGAAAAACTGTTTTTT. Translated, it gives CATSMIATNEKLFF.

A note on this clonotype: A junction boundary mismatches the germline segment, possibly from a read error. V usage is TRBV6-5 and J usage is TRBJ1-2, with TRBD1 identical over 7 bases. This CDR3 is 16 amino acids long. The germline V gene encodes CDR1 MNHEY and CDR2 SVGAGI. This CDR3 reads CASSYSYTGVVYGYTF. As DNA, the CDR3 is TGTGCCAGCAGCTACTCGTATACAGGGGTAGTCTATGGCTACACCTTC.

The V call is TRBV7-9, the J call TRBJ2-7, with D tentatively TRBD1 or TRBD2 (5 bases each). The ends were cut back, 7 bases at V and 2 bases at J, with 21 bases in the middle. The CDR3 covers 16 residues. Looked up from germline, CDR1 is SEHNR and CDR2 is FQNEAQ (reference sequence). The CDR3 bases are TGTGCCAGCATGAACACGGGGCAAGGGGTAACCTACGAGCAGTACTTC. As protein: CASMNTGQGVTYEQYF.

Concerning this clonotype itself: The junction departs from the called germline gene at one end, perhaps through a read error. The chain carries TRBV7-9 and TRBJ2-3, with TRBD2 matching 8 bases. This CDR3 has 15 residues. The V gene's germline CDR1 is SEHNR and CDR2 FQNEAQ (reference sequence). The CDR3 region has the DNA TGTGCCAGCACCGACGAGACTAGCGTGAGTGATACGCAATATTTT. It specifies CASTDETSVSDTQYF.